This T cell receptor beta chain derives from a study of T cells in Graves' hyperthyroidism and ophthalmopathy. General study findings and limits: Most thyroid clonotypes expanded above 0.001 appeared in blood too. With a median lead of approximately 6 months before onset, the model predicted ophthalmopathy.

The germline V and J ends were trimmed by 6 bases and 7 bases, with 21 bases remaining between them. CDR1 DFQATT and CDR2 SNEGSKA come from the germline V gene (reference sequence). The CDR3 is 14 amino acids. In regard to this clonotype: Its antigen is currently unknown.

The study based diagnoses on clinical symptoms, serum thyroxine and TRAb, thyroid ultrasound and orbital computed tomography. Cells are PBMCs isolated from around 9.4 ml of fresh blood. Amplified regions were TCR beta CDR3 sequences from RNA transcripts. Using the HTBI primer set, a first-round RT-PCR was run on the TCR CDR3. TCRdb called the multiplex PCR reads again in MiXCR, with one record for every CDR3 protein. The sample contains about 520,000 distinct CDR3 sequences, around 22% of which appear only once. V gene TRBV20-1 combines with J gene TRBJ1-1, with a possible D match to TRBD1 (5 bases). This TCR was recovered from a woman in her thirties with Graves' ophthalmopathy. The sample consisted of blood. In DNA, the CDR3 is TGCAGTGCCCCGAGAGGGGCTCCAAACTTTGAAGCTTTCTTT. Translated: CSAPRGAPNFEAFF.